Listed here is a single TCR beta chain. This clone's antigen is unknown. No much larger clonotype is one base removed from it; base qualities were not supplied. This entry is derived from a study of blood T cell repertoires in COVID-19 (dated by TCRdb to about 2020). At the level of the whole study: Samples from collaborators originated in the United States, Italy and Spain and spanned both the acute and convalescent phases of COVID-19. The material from the prospective study consisted of cDNA or gDNA derived from T cells, B-cell-depleted T cells, or PBMCs. Deeply sampled blood TCRbeta repertoires from subjects exposed to, actively infected with, or recovered from COVID-19 were included in the dataset. The repertoires were released in a freely available public database intended as a resource for research on the immune response to SARS-CoV-2. The samples were drawn from two sources: the first 160 participants of the ongoing ImmuneRACE study, and 1,000 to 1,500 subjects contributed by 6 global collaborators. The sample metadata nearly always contained a de-identified subject ID, COVID-19 status, age in years and sex. Where HLA class I and class II types were available, the types were taken from metadata supplied by the sample provider, not from assay-based typing. Overall study results and their limits: The quantity of clinical and demographic metadata differed by source and by participant and was supplied without curation.

Collaborating institutions collected whole blood in K2EDTA tubes following their own protocols. For TCRbeta analysis, collaborator samples were shipped as frozen whole blood, as isolated PBMCs, or as DNA extracted from either sample type. Trimming costs V 5 bases and J 2 bases, and their ends lie 9 bases apart. The germline V gene (reference sequence) gives CDR1 as SEHNR and CDR2 as FQNEAQ. The CDR3 covers 13 residues, taking in both the cysteine and the phenylalanine. Just the 39-base CDR3 DNA is kept, in frame starting at base 1. TCRbeta CDR3 regions were amplified from genomic DNA using the immunoSEQ Assay, a bias-controlled multiplex PCR. As for the original processing: The number of nucleated cells in each sample was estimated by amplification of reference gene primers within the assay. To quantify the absolute abundance of each unique TCRbeta CDR3 rearrangement, sequence reads were collapsed and filtered. For each sample, productive Simpson clonality was calculated as the square root of Simpson's diversity index across productive rearrangements. Not all clones reach the TCRdb copy of this immuneACCESS table, which keeps in-frame sequences only. Checked studies attribute under half of the gap to unresolved V genes and leave the rest unexplained. V and J calls and clone size follow that table, whereas D and trimming were derived from the DNA. This sample is represented by some 170,000 clones; approximately 90% of them were singletons. The ten largest make up 1.6% of the sample.

The clonotype was recovered from a woman in her 50s with acute or convalescent COVID-19. The V and J genes are TRBV7-9 and TRBJ1-2, with TRBD1 tentatively as D gene (6 bases match). The sequencing sample was made of peripheral blood. The CDR3 has the sequence CASSPQGNYGYTF. The sequence in DNA is TGTGCCAGCAGCCCACAGGGAAACTATGGCTACACCTTC.